This TCR beta chain emerged from a study of cytomegalovirus exposure and HLA in healthy donors. Study-wide points: Sequence variants that were highly shared formed a cluster that was likely a sequencing artifact. A later look showed TCR association rates differing by HLA locus, highest for DRB1 and lowest for HLA-C.

With 60 Vbeta and 13 Jbeta primers, the PCR was carried out. Authors' processing steps: A later analysis counted 80 million or so unique TCR beta chains, around 10 million shared. Only in-frame clones appear in the TCRdb table, and some are missing; sequencing was by immunoSEQ multiplex PCR. V and J calls plus clone size are reproduced from that table; the DNA served to infer D and trimming. This table holds 65,000 to 75,000 clones, 65% to 75% found once. V was pared by 6 bases and J by 2 bases, with 8 bases of the junction left unmatched. Germline V lookup: CDR1 WSHSY, CDR2 SAAADI. The CDR3 contains 16 residues. This clone was seen only once. The antigen remains unidentified.

The sequence was collected from a woman aged 55-70 years in good health and CMV-seropositive. V and J are TRBV10-2 and TRBJ2-1, with TRBD1 identical over 9 bases. The sequenced sample consisted of PBMCs. CDR3 bases: TGCGCCAGCAGGAAGGACAGGGGAGGTCCCTACAATGAGCAGTTCTTC. It translates to CASRKDRGGPYNEQFF.